This is a list of T cell receptor beta chains from one sample in a study of OX40 agonist ivuxolimab in advanced cancers. TCRdb's copy holds only in-frame clones and misses some; the assay was immunoSEQ multiplex PCR. The data contain under 95,000 clones, roughly 90% of them singletons. The sequenced sample was CD4+ or CD8+ T cells sorted from blood, obtained in a trial of the OX40 agonist ivuxolimab. The receptors derive from an adult with an advanced solid tumor such as melanoma, head and neck, liver or kidney cancer. The CDR3 runs from the conserved cysteine through the conserved F or W. The D gene is left open where the match is weak. Clone size is not always given. Where it is, it says once, few, many or a class for expanded clones.

V gene	clone size	J gene	D gene	CDR3 length	CDR3 protein	CDR3 DNA
TRBV19	NA	TRBJ2-1	TRBD1	15	CASSIRQGPYNEQFF	TGTGCCAGTAGTATCAGACAGGGACCCTACAATGAGCAGTTCTTC
TRBV5-1	once	TRBJ2-2	TRBD2	19	CASSGGLAGGRRDTGELFF	TGCGCCAGCAGCGGGGGACTAGCGGGAGGCAGGAGGGACACCGGGGAGCTGTTTTTT
TRBV25-1	NA	TRBJ2-1	TRBD2	16	CASLGERGSSYNEQFF	TGTGCCAGCCTCGGCGAGCGGGGCAGCTCCTACAATGAGCAGTTCTTC
TRBV7-9	NA	TRBJ2-5	TRBD2	17	CASSAGTSGRDAETQYF	TGTGCCAGCAGCGCGGGGACTAGCGGGAGGGATGCGGAGACCCAGTACTTC
TRBV5-4	NA	TRBJ1-5	NA	14	CASSFQGPGQPQHF	TGTGCCAGCAGCTTTCAAGGGCCGGGTCAGCCCCAGCATTTT
TRBV15	NA	TRBJ2-1	NA	14	CATSKGSSLYEQFF	TGTGCCACCAGCAAGGGCTCTTCCCTCTATGAGCAGTTCTTC
TRBV28	few	TRBJ2-7	NA	14	CASITAGQTYEQYF	TGTGCCAGCATCACAGCGGGACAGACCTACGAGCAGTACTTC
TRBV5-1	NA	TRBJ1-4	NA	15	CASSLEGGRGEKLFF	TGCGCCAGCAGCTTAGAAGGAGGTCGAGGTGAAAAACTGTTTTTT
TRBV27	few	TRBJ2-1	TRBD2	18	CASSLFGIAGSFYNEQFF	TGTGCCAGCAGTTTATTCGGGATAGCGGGGTCCTTCTACAATGAGCAGTTCTTC
TRBV7-9	once	TRBJ2-1	NA	16	CASRLTWKEGRGEQFF	TGTGCCAGCAGACTTACTTGGAAGGAGGGCCGGGGTGAGCAGTTCTTC
TRBV6-1	NA	TRBJ1-5	NA	14	CASSENRRNQPQHF	TGTGCCAGCAGTGAAAATCGCCGGAATCAGCCCCAGCATTTT
TRBV2	few	TRBJ1-6	NA	13	CASKIQGDSPLHF	TGTGCCAGCAAAATACAGGGCGACTCACCCCTCCACTTT
TRBV5-1	NA	TRBJ2-4	TRBD2	16	CASSFERGLAKNIQYF	TGCGCCAGCAGCTTCGAGCGGGGACTAGCCAAAAACATTCAGTACTTC
TRBV28	once	TRBJ2-7	NA	13	CASSPRGNYEQYF	TGTGCCTCCAGCCCCCGGGGTAACTACGAGCAGTACTTC
TRBV6-1	NA	TRBJ1-6	NA	15	CATLQQSSYNSPLHF	TGTGCCACCCTCCAACAGAGCTCCTATAATTCACCCCTCCACTTT
TRBV27	NA	TRBJ2-7	TRBD1	16	CASRHLQGASSYEQYF	TGTGCCAGCAGACACTTACAGGGGGCAAGCTCCTACGAGCAGTACTTC
TRBV9	NA	TRBJ2-1	TRBD1	17	CASSVDGTASSYNEQFF	TGTGCCAGCAGCGTAGACGGGACAGCCAGCTCCTACAATGAGCAGTTCTTC
TRBV27	NA	TRBJ2-6	NA	11	CASSGANVLTF	TGTGCCAGCTCTGGGGCCAACGTCCTGACTTTC
TRBV29-1	NA	TRBJ2-5	NA	12	CSVTVGVETQYF	TGCAGCGTTACCGTCGGGGTTGAGACCCAGTACTTC
TRBV28	NA	TRBJ1-2	TRBD1	15	CASTLGGTGVYGYTF	TGTGCCAGCACCCTTGGGGGGACAGGGGTCTATGGCTACACCTTC
TRBV7-9	NA	TRBJ2-3	TRBD1	15	CASSTIMGTVDTQYF	TGTGCCAGCAGCACAATAATGGGGACAGTAGATACGCAGTATTTT
TRBV28	NA	TRBJ2-1	NA	10	CASSWGEQFF	TGTGCCAGCAGTTGGGGGGAGCAGTTCTTC
TRBV5-1	NA	TRBJ2-3	TRBD1	16	CASSPQGGGSTDTQYF	TGCGCCAGCAGCCCTCAAGGGGGCGGGAGCACAGATACGCAGTATTTT
TRBV5-1	once	TRBJ1-4	NA	14	CASSLNGGPEKLFF	TGCGCCAGCAGCTTGAATGGGGGTCCTGAAAAACTGTTTTTT
TRBV30	few	TRBJ1-1	NA	14	CAWSADLRSTEAFF	TGTGCCTGGAGTGCGGACTTGCGGAGCACTGAAGCTTTCTTT
TRBV2	NA	TRBJ2-7	TRBD1	16	CASSWDRDRVSYEQYF	TGTGCCAGCAGTTGGGACCGGGACAGGGTATCCTACGAGCAGTACTTC
TRBV6-6	few	TRBJ2-2	NA	14	CASSSPDRTGELFF	TGTGCCAGCAGTTCCCCGGACAGAACCGGGGAGCTGTTTTTT
TRBV11-2	NA	TRBJ2-2	TRBD1	17	CASSLPGGVRNTGELFF	TGTGCCAGCAGCTTACCAGGGGGCGTAAGGAACACCGGGGAGCTGTTTTTT
TRBV28	NA	TRBJ1-2	NA	15	CASSSINREQDGYTF	TGTGCCAGCAGTTCTATTAACAGGGAACAAGATGGCTACACCTTC
TRBV7-3	few	TRBJ1-6	NA	13	CASSFRGGSPLHF	TGTGCCAGCAGCTTCAGGGGTGGCTCACCCCTCCACTTT
TRBV7-7	NA	TRBJ2-3	TRBD2	15	CASSPIAGSTDTQYF	TGTGCCAGCAGCCCCATAGCGGGGAGCACAGATACGCAGTATTTT
TRBV2	NA	TRBJ1-1	NA	12	CASSFRDIEAFF	TGTGCCAGCAGTTTCCGGGACATTGAAGCTTTCTTT
TRBV29-1	NA	TRBJ2-3	NA	11	CSVLLTDTQYF	TGCAGCGTTCTCCTCACAGATACGCAGTATTTT
TRBV5-1	NA	TRBJ2-5	NA	16	CASSLGPGTTWETQYF	TGCGCCAGCAGCTTGGGACCTGGGACAACTTGGGAGACCCAGTACTTC
TRBV5-4	NA	TRBJ1-1	NA	15	CASSLATGPNTEAFF	TGTGCCAGCAGCTTGGCCACAGGGCCGAACACTGAAGCTTTCTTT
TRBV7-9	NA	TRBJ1-4	TRBD1	16	CASTEMSGTANEKLFF	TGTGCCAGCACCGAAATGTCCGGGACAGCTAATGAAAAACTGTTTTTT
TRBV6-1	NA	TRBJ1-5	TRBD1	17	CASSAQGQLYSNQPQHF	TGTGCCAGCAGTGCCCAGGGACAGCTATATAGCAATCAGCCCCAGCATTTT
TRBV30	NA	TRBJ2-3	TRBD2	14	CAWSLAGTRDTQYF	TGTGCCTGGTCACTAGCGGGGACTCGAGATACGCAGTATTTT
TRBV10-3	NA	TRBJ1-1	TRBD1	15	CAVNTGTGFFTEAFF	TGTGCCGTTAATACGGGGACAGGGTTCTTCACTGAAGCTTTCTTT
TRBV30	NA	TRBJ1-1	TRBD1	13	CAWGGQGNTEAFF	TGTGCCTGGGGGGGACAGGGGAACACTGAAGCTTTCTTT
TRBV7-8	NA	TRBJ1-5	NA	16	CASSLGSVGSTGPQHF	TGTGCCAGCAGCTTAGGATCGGTGGGGTCCACGGGGCCCCAGCATTTT
TRBV11-3	NA	TRBJ2-7	NA	15	CASSFIQVSSYEQYF	TGTGCCAGCAGCTTTATACAGGTTAGCTCCTACGAGCAGTACTTC
TRBV5-1	NA	TRBJ1-1	NA	14	CASSLAPLNTEAFF	TGCGCCAGCAGCTTGGCACCGCTAAACACTGAAGCTTTCTTT
TRBV6-4	NA	TRBJ2-3	TRBD2	14	CASSDSLAADTQYF	TGTGCCAGCAGTGACTCTCTAGCGGCAGATACGCAGTATTTT
TRBV27	medium-sized	TRBJ1-2	NA	14	CASSLSTESYGYTF	TGTGCCAGCAGTCTATCGACAGAGTCCTATGGCTACACCTTC
TRBV19	NA	TRBJ2-7	TRBD1	17	CASSLVNQGAVVYEQYF	TGTGCCAGTAGTTTGGTCAACCAGGGGGCCGTCGTCTACGAGCAGTACTTC
TRBV27	NA	TRBJ2-4	TRBD2	18	CASSPLGWVAGSQNIQYF	TGTGCCAGCAGTCCTCTCGGGTGGGTAGCGGGATCCCAAAACATTCAGTACTTC
TRBV30	few	TRBJ1-2	NA	14	CAWSVFQGSYGYTF	TGTGCCTGGAGTGTGTTCCAGGGTAGCTATGGCTACACCTTC
TRBV18	once	TRBJ2-5	TRBD1	14	CASSRGTGQETQYF	TGTGCCAGCTCACGTGGGACAGGTCAAGAGACCCAGTACTTC
TRBV14	NA	TRBJ2-3	NA	17	CASSQDKRGWTGDTQYF	TGTGCCAGCAGCCAAGACAAACGGGGTTGGACTGGAGATACGCAGTATTTT
TRBV29-1	NA	TRBJ2-5	NA	13	CSVERRQGETQYF	TGCAGCGTTGAACGGCGCCAGGGTGAGACCCAGTACTTC
TRBV7-2	once	TRBJ2-5	TRBD2	16	CASSLWQAGDAETQYF	TGTGCCAGCAGCTTATGGCAAGCGGGGGATGCGGAGACCCAGTACTTC
TRBV5-1	once	TRBJ1-2	NA	15	CASSLRGPTWDGYTF	TGCGCCAGCAGCCTCCGGGGTCCAACCTGGGATGGCTACACCTTC
TRBV5-1	NA	TRBJ2-3	TRBD2	16	CASSKRTSGSSDTQYF	TGCGCCAGCAGCAAACGGACTAGCGGGAGTTCAGATACGCAGTATTTT
TRBV30	NA	TRBJ2-7	TRBD2	14	CAWEAGGLSYEQYF	TGTGCCTGGGAAGCGGGGGGCCTTTCCTACGAGCAGTACTTC
TRBV7-2	NA	TRBJ2-1	NA	14	CASSLSSYYNEQFF	TGTGCCAGCAGCTTATCCAGTTACTACAATGAGCAGTTCTTC
TRBV6-6	once	TRBJ1-4	TRBD1	16	CASSKRQGPTNEKLFF	TGTGCCAGCAGCAAAAGACAGGGTCCAACTAATGAAAAACTGTTTTTT